The 32 T cell receptor beta chains given below trace back to one sample, sequenced in a study of T-cell reconstitution after alpha-beta-depleted transplantation in children. Unique molecular identifiers tagged the TCRbeta library. TCRdb reprocessed the PCR reads via MiXCR and lists one record per CDR3 protein. The sample lists hundreds of thousands of distinct CDR3 sequences, about an eighth occurring once. The sample was PBMCs, mostly from graft donor cells, taken 360 days after TCRalphabeta/CD19-depleted stem cell transplant. The origin of the receptors is a male patient under 18 who had a stem cell transplant for acute myeloid leukemia, so the T cells may come from the graft donor.

The gene calls are TRBV7-2 and TRBJ2-3, with TRBD1 identical over 9 bases. Germline assignment: CDR1 SGHTA and CDR2 FQGNSA. The CDR3 sequence is 15 residues long. The junction had 8 bases not matched to a gene; V was cut back by 6 bases and J by 4 bases. The CDR3 coding sequence is TGTGCCAGCAGAGCCCGGGACAGGGTCTCAGATACGCAGTATTTT. This translates into CASRARDRVSDTQYF.

This clonotype was observed a handful of times. The CDR3 bases are TGTGCCACCAGCAGAGACGGAGTACTAGCGGGAGTGGGAAAGACCCAGTACTTC. Translation: CATSRDGVLAGVGKTQYF. The rearrangement joins TRBV15 to TRBJ2-5; 11 bases match TRBD2. The junction had 12 bases not matched to a gene; V was cut back by 0 bases and J by 6 bases. This CDR3 has 18 amino acids. The germline gives CDR1 LNHNV, CDR2 YYDKDF (reference sequence).

This rearrangement joins TRBV5-5 to TRBJ2-5; 8 positions agree with TRBD1. Per the germline V gene, CDR1 is SGHKS and CDR2 is YYEKEE (reference sequence). This CDR3 is built from 15 residues. The V and J ends lost 5 bases and 5 bases, in that order; junction bases with no gene match: 11. The CDR3 DNA sequence: TGTGCCAGCAGGTCAACTCCAGGGGGCCGTGAGACCCAGTACTTC. Residues: CASRSTPGGRETQYF.

The chain joins TRBV20-1 to TRBJ2-7, with TRBD1 identical over 12 bases. Trimming took 3 bases from V and 3 from J; bases not matched to a gene: 6. Germline V lookup: CDR1 DFQATT, CDR2 SNEGSKA (reference sequence). CDR3 size: 15 residues. CDR3 region: CSARSGTGGVYEQYF. The CDR3 DNA reads TGCAGTGCTAGGTCGGGGACAGGGGGCGTCTACGAGCAGTACTTC.

This clonotype was seen a handful of times. The CDR3 sequence is CASSQNMGPTETQYF. The CDR3, as DNA: TGCGCCAGCAGCCAGAACATGGGCCCGACGGAGACCCAGTACTTC. V and J are TRBV4-3 and TRBJ2-5; the D is unclear. Germline loops: CDR1 LGHNA, CDR2 YSLEER. The CDR3 totals 15 residues. Trimming pared 3 bases from V and 5 bases from J, leaving 16 bases between.

This clonotype was observed a handful of times. This chain uses TRBV20-1 with TRBJ2-1, with a tentative D call TRBD2 (6 bases). The length of the CDR3 is 16 residues. V lost 2 bases, J lost 0 bases, and 14 bases lay in between. Germline CDR1 is DFQATT and CDR2 is SNEGSKA (reference sequence). CDR3 amino acids: CSARLPPGSSYNEQFF. As DNA, the CDR3 is TGCAGTGCTAGACTTCCCCCCGGGAGCTCCTACAATGAGCAGTTCTTC.

This chain links TRBV11-1 with TRBJ2-4; 7 bases map to TRBD2. The CDR3 covers 20 residues. In germline, CDR1 is SGHAT, CDR2 FQDESV (reference sequence). The J segment lost 0 bases and the V segment lost 5 bases, leaving 19 bases of the junction unmatched. CDR3 amino acids: CASSPTMGREGDLAKNIQYF. CDR3 sequence (DNA): TGTGCCAGCAGCCCCACAATGGGCAGGGAGGGAGATTTAGCCAAAAACATTCAGTACTTC.

This clonotype was counted many times. J is TRBJ2-5 and V is TRBV3-1, with a possible D match to TRBD1 (5 bases). The V gene's germline CDR1 is LGHDT and CDR2 YNNKEL (reference sequence). This CDR3 region has 15 residues. The V and J ends lost 0 bases and 1 base respectively, with 9 bases between them. The CDR3 DNA reads TGTGCCAGCAGCCAAGATCGCCAGGGCCAAGAGACCCAGTACTTC. It specifies CASSQDRQGQETQYF.

This clonotype showed up just a few times. The V gene is TRBV5-1, the J gene TRBJ2-3; tentatively, D is TRBD2 (6 bases). The CDR3 sequence is 15 residues long. CDR1 and CDR2 from the germline V gene are SGHRS and YFSETQ. The V end lost 1 base, the J end lost 3 bases, and 12 bases lay between the germline ends. The CDR3 DNA follows: TGCGCCAGCAGCTTGTCGGGAGTGATTACAGATACGCAGTATTTT. It specifies CASSLSGVITDTQYF.

This clonotype turned up a few times. The chain uses TRBV28 and TRBJ2-5; TRBD1 matches at 7 bases. V lost 2 bases, J lost 7 bases, and 13 bases stayed unmatched. Looked up from germline, CDR1 is MDHEN and CDR2 is SYDVKM. The CDR3 length is 16 residues. The CDR3 sequence is CASSLDGQAKGGTQYF. The CDR3 DNA is TGTGCCAGCAGTTTAGATGGACAGGCCAAGGGCGGGACCCAGTACTTC.

This clonotype has a count of ten or more. The gene calls are TRBV9 and TRBJ2-2; D unclear. Trimming removed 7 bases from V and 1 base from J, with 8 bases in between. Germline V gene lookup returns CDR1 SGDLS and CDR2 YYNGEE. CDR3 length: 13 residues. The CDR3, as DNA: TGTGCCAGCTTGGGTTTGAACACCGGGGAGCTGTTTTTT. Its translation is CASLGLNTGELFF.

This clonotype was seen a handful of times. CDR3 DNA: TGTGCCAGCACTCTGGAGGGACAGTTGAACACTGAAGCTTTCTTT. Encoded protein: CASTLEGQLNTEAFF. The V call is TRBV7-9, the J call TRBJ1-1; 7 bases map to TRBD1. Per the germline V gene, CDR1 is SEHNR and CDR2 is FQNEAQ (reference sequence). V dropped 7 bases and J dropped 0; count of bases not matched to a gene: 8. The length of the CDR3 is 15 residues. Using reference TRBV7-9 and TRBJ1-1 for the parts outside the CDR3, the full variable domain is DTGVSQNPRHKITKRGQNVTFRCDPISEHNRLYWYRQTLGQGPEFLTYFQNEAQLEKSRLLSDRFSAERPKGSFSTLEIQRTEQGDSAMYLCASTLEGQLNTEAFFGQGTRLTVV.

Only a few counts were recorded for this clonotype. The chain uses TRBV20-1 and TRBJ2-6; possibly TRBD1 or TRBD2 for D (5 bases each). Germline lookup yields CDR1 DFQATT and CDR2 SNEGSKA (reference sequence). The CDR3 runs 16 residues. Trimming took 5 bases from V and 0 from J, leaving 14 bases between them. The CDR3 region has the DNA TGCAGTGCTTGCCGGGACGGACGCTCTGGGGCCAACGTCCTGACTTTC. Protein: CSACRDGRSGANVLTF.

The chain carries TRBV6-2 or TRBV6-3 and TRBJ2-7; D is perhaps TRBD2 (5 bases). The CDR3 runs 15 residues. The V end lost 0 bases, the J end lost 5 bases, and 14 bases lay between the germline ends. Per the germline V gene, CDR1 is MNHEY and CDR2 is SVGEGT. The CDR3 here is CASSYSMVGVNEQYF. The CDR3 region has the DNA TGTGCCAGCAGTTACTCGATGGTGGGAGTTAACGAGCAGTACTTC.

The chain combines TRBV20-1 with TRBJ2-7, with TRBD2 matching 8 bases. Germline loops: CDR1 DFQATT, CDR2 SNEGSKA (reference sequence). With 0 bases clipped from V and 0 bases from J, the junction kept 13 bases outside the gene matches. This CDR3 comprises 18 residues. The CDR3 nucleotides are TGCAGTGCTAGAGATCAGGATAGCGGGGACTTCAGCTCCTACGAGCAGTACTTC. Translating it yields CSARDQDSGDFSSYEQYF.

This clonotype turned up a few times. This chain connects TRBV25-1 to TRBJ1-1; D may be TRBD1 (5 bases). The CDR3 covers 16 residues. V was trimmed by 0 bases and J by 4 bases, leaving 15 bases between them. CDR1 and CDR2 (germline): MGHDK, SYGVNS. CDR3 amino acids: CASSEYLPGRSTEAFF. The DNA for the CDR3 is TGTGCCAGCAGTGAATACTTGCCAGGGAGGAGCACTGAAGCTTTCTTT.

This chain links TRBV3-1 with TRBJ2-5; no definite D call. This CDR3 contains 16 residues. Germline loops: CDR1 LGHDT, CDR2 YNNKEL (reference sequence). Between the trimmed V and J ends, which lost 3 bases and 5 bases, there was a span of 19 bases. CDR3: CASSQRYRILGETQYF. For the CDR3, the DNA is TGTGCCAGCAGCCAGAGATACCGCATCTTGGGGGAGACCCAGTACTTC.

V usage is TRBV12-3 or TRBV12-4 and J usage is TRBJ2-2; 7 positions match TRBD1. The CDR3 runs to 13 residues. J gave up 4 bases and V 7 bases, and 3 bases lay outside the gene matches. This CDR3 reads CASTPGGTGELFF. For the CDR3, the DNA is TGTGCCAGCACCCCAGGGGGCACCGGGGAGCTGTTTTTT.

The chain carries TRBV28 and TRBJ2-2; TRBD2 matches 9 bases. Trimming at V came to 0 bases and at J to 6 bases, leaving 5 bases not matched to a gene. There are 16 residues in the CDR3. CDR1 is MDHEN, CDR2 SYDVKM, per germline. The CDR3: CASSLWAGGLAGELFF. The CDR3 nucleotides are TGTGCCAGCAGTTTATGGGCGGGAGGGCTCGCCGGGGAGCTGTTTTTT.

This clonotype is a singleton in its sample. The rearrangement joins TRBV15 to TRBJ2-1, with 7 positions matching TRBD1. Germline CDR1 LNHNV, CDR2 YYDKDF (reference sequence). The CDR3 has 21 amino acids. The junction had 19 bases not matched to a gene; V was cut back by 2 bases and J by 0 bases. This CDR3 reads CATSRSRHRGSLLSSYNEQFF. The DNA for the CDR3 is TGTGCCACCAGCAGAAGCCGGCACAGGGGATCCCTTCTCAGCTCCTACAATGAGCAGTTCTTC. The variable domain in full, completed from reference TRBV15 and TRBJ2-1, reads DAMVIQNPRYQVTQFGKPVTLSCSQTLNHNVMYWYQQKSSQAPKLLFHYYDKDFNNEADTPDNFQSRRPNTSFCFLDIRSPGLGDTAMYLCATSRSRHRGSLLSSYNEQFFGPGTRLTVL.

The genes are TRBV5-1 and TRBJ2-7; TRBD2 agrees at 11 bases. J lost 4 bases, V lost 2 bases, and 5 bases had no gene match. The CDR3 has 15 residues. Germline-derived CDR1 and CDR2 are SGHRS and YFSETQ. The CDR3 loop is CASSFLTSGSYEQYF. For the CDR3, the DNA is TGCGCCAGCAGCTTCCTAACTAGCGGGAGTTACGAGCAGTACTTC.

The chain combines TRBV7-6 with TRBJ2-5; D not resolved. Germline CDR1 and CDR2: SGHVS and FNYEAQ. V lost 5 bases and J lost 5, with 21 bases in between. The CDR3 length is 16 residues. CDR3 nucleotide sequence: TGTGCCAGCAGCCCACCCCTTATATTCTATGGGGAGACCCAGTACTTC. This encodes CASSPPLIFYGETQYF.

The gene calls are TRBV12-3 or TRBV12-4 and TRBJ2-3, with 10 bases fitting TRBD1. Germline trimming cut 2 bases from V and 0 bases from J; bases unmatched to any gene: 14. The CDR3 has 20 residues. The CDR3 protein is CASSLKGQGPTMGSTDTQYF. The CDR3 nucleotides are TGTGCCAGCAGTTTAAAGGGACAGGGGCCGACAATGGGAAGCACAGATACGCAGTATTTT.

This clonotype was observed a few times. The V and J genes are TRBV4-3 and TRBJ2-7, with 7 bases fitting TRBD1. The CDR3 is 16 amino acids. V lost 2 bases and J lost 4; bases outside the gene matches: 11. Germline V CDR1 and CDR2: LGHNA, YSLEER. The CDR3 is CASSQREGTDRYEQYF. CDR3 bases: TGCGCCAGCAGCCAAAGAGAGGGGACAGACCGATACGAGCAGTACTTC.

Remarks on this clonotype: One end of the junction is discordant with germline, which a read error may explain. The CDR3 region has the DNA TGTGCCAGCAGCTTCGCAAGTAGCGGGAGGGGTCAGGACTTC. Protein product: CASSFASSGRGQDF. V and J are TRBV5-5 and TRBJ2-5, with TRBD2 matching 11 bases. The CDR3 sequence is 14 residues long. Germline V gene lookup returns CDR1 SGHKS and CDR2 YYEKEE (reference sequence).

This clonotype was seen a handful of times. V and J are TRBV20-1 and TRBJ2-7; weak D call: TRBD2 (6 bases). This CDR3 is 15 amino acids long. The germline V gene has CDR1 DFQATT and CDR2 SNEGSKA (reference sequence). V dropped 3 bases and J dropped 4 bases, with 19 bases sitting between them. The DNA of the CDR3 is TGCAGTGCTAGCGCGAAAGCGGGTGTTCGGTACGAGCAGTACTTC. Protein: CSASAKAGVRYEQYF.

The chain recombines TRBV28 with TRBJ2-7; D perhaps matches TRBD2 (6 bases). The CDR3 runs to 14 residues. V shed 5 bases and J shed 5 bases, with 16 bases lying between them. CDR1 and CDR2 from the germline V gene are MDHEN and SYDVKM. The CDR3 coding sequence is TGTGCCAGCAGTGGACTCGGGAGAGGGCACGAGCAGTACTTC. This translates into CASSGLGRGHEQYF.

This clonotype was counted only a few times. The chain links TRBV12-3 or TRBV12-4 to TRBJ2-7; TRBD1 matches 9 bases. The CDR3 has 15 amino acids. The ends lost 3 bases at V and 6 bases at J; junction bases unmatched: 9. The chain's CDR3 is CASSLGGQGGSEQYF. DNA of the CDR3: TGTGCCAGCAGTTTGGGGGGACAGGGCGGGTCCGAGCAGTACTTC.

This clonotype came up a few times. The chain uses TRBV6-5 and TRBJ2-7; the match to TRBD2 covers 13 bases. This CDR3 contains 16 residues. The V gene end was trimmed by 2 bases and the J gene end by 1 base; junction bases not matched to a gene: 2. Germline V gene lookup returns CDR1 MNHEY and CDR2 SVGAGI. The CDR3 loop reads CASSYRTSGRSYEQYF. For the CDR3, the DNA is TGTGCCAGCAGTTACCGGACTAGCGGGAGATCCTACGAGCAGTACTTC.

The gene calls are TRBV20-1 and TRBJ2-7; a possible D gene is TRBD2 (5 bases). This CDR3 region has 14 residues. V lost 5 bases, J lost 4 bases, and 18 bases lay in between. Germline assignment: CDR1 DFQATT and CDR2 SNEGSKA (reference sequence). CDR3 DNA: TGCAGTGCTGGAGGAAAGCCTGGCGGATACGAGCAGTACTTC. Residues: CSAGGKPGGYEQYF.

This sequence joins TRBV6-1 and TRBJ2-7; D may be TRBD1 or TRBD2 (5 bases each). CDR1 MNHNS and CDR2 SASEGT come from the germline V gene. V dropped 7 bases and J dropped 2 bases, with 18 bases sitting between them. CDR3 length: 15 amino acids. The CDR3 spells CASKLVEGSTYEQYF. CDR3 nucleotide sequence: TGTGCCAGCAAACTGGTCGAGGGGTCGACCTACGAGCAGTACTTC.

This clonotype has more than one count but fewer than ten. The rearrangement joins TRBV5-6 to TRBJ2-3; no firm D call. The germline V and J ends were trimmed by 1 base and 5 bases, with 11 bases remaining between them. Germline V gene lookup returns CDR1 SGHDT and CDR2 YYEEEE. The CDR3 is 14 residues long. CDR3 DNA sequence: TGTGCCAGCAGCTTGCCCCACGTAAGAGATACGCAGTATTTT. Translating it yields CASSLPHVRDTQYF.